This TCR beta chain was obtained from a study of control samples from healthy donors and cancer patients. Clones were sequenced by immunoSEQ multiplex PCR, and TCRdb holds only the in-frame ones, with some missing. The data hold over 150,000 clones, with about 90% observed a single time. The CDR3 is 12 amino acids. V was cut by 6 bases and J by 3 bases, with 9 bases left in between. CDR1 is SNHLY and CDR2 is FYNNEI in the germline V gene. V usage is TRBV2 and J usage is TRBJ2-7; a possible D gene is TRBD1 (6 bases). Source material: blood. This TCR was recovered from a woman aged 40 to 49 in good health. CDR3 loop: CASSIQGYEQYF. CDR3 coding DNA: TGTGCCAGCAGCATACAGGGCTACGAGCAGTACTTC.